A selection of T cell receptor beta chains follows, all from one sample in a study of regulatory T cells in long-lasting Graves disease. TCRdb re-called the multiplex PCR reads with MiXCR, one entry per CDR3 protein. The sample includes roughly 610,000 distinct CDR3 sequences, 15% to 20% of them seen just once. This sample was shared with a second study, whose subject was T cells in Graves' hyperthyroidism and ophthalmopathy.

The sequencing used peripheral blood mononuclear cells (PBMCs), collected at new diagnosis, from a patient treated with antithyroid drugs. The receptor source for this set is a man younger than 35 with Graves disease. The CDR3 runs from the conserved cysteine through the conserved F or W. The order of the fields is D gene, clone size, J gene, V gene, CDR3 DNA, CDR3 protein. The D gene is left open where the match is weak. Rows may omit the clone size; those that give it use once, few, many or a size class.

D gene: .; clone size: many; J gene: TRBJ2-1; V gene: TRBV7-2; CDR3 DNA: TGTGCCAGCAGCTTAGTGGACTACTCCTACAATGAGCAGTTCTTC; CDR3 protein: CASSLVDYSYNEQFF
D gene: TRBD2; clone size: .; J gene: TRBJ2-7; V gene: TRBV5-1; CDR3 DNA: TGCGCCAGCAGCTTGGAACTAGCGGGAGTCAACAACTTC; CDR3 protein: CASSLELAGVNNF
D gene: TRBD1; clone size: .; J gene: TRBJ1-4; V gene: TRBV2; CDR3 DNA: TGTGCCAGCAGGGTACAGGGGGTTGTTGAAAAACTGTTTTTT; CDR3 protein: CASRVQGVVEKLFF
D gene: TRBD2; clone size: .; J gene: TRBJ2-7; V gene: TRBV9; CDR3 DNA: TGTGCCAGCAGCACCACTGGGCTAGCGGTATACGAGCAGTACTTC; CDR3 protein: CASSTTGLAVYEQYF
D gene: .; clone size: few; J gene: TRBJ2-1; V gene: TRBV4-1; CDR3 DNA: TGCGCCAGCAGCCAAGATGGACACCTTACGTCCTACAATGAGCAGTTCTTC; CDR3 protein: CASSQDGHLTSYNEQFF
D gene: .; clone size: few; J gene: TRBJ1-1; V gene: TRBV5-4; CDR3 DNA: TGTGCCAGCAGCCGCACAACCCAGATGAACACTGAAGCTTTCTTT; CDR3 protein: CASSRTTQMNTEAFF
D gene: TRBD2; clone size: many; J gene: TRBJ2-1; V gene: TRBV20-1; CDR3 DNA: TGCAGTGCTAGATACGGACTAGCGGCCACCTACAATGAGCAGTTCTTC; CDR3 protein: CSARYGLAATYNEQFF
D gene: TRBD2; clone size: once; J gene: TRBJ2-3; V gene: TRBV2; CDR3 DNA: TGTGCCAGCACGACCCTAGCGGGGGGACGAGATACGCAGTATTTT; CDR3 protein: CASTTLAGGRDTQYF
D gene: .; clone size: .; J gene: TRBJ1-1; V gene: TRBV12-3/TRBV12-4; CDR3 DNA: TGTGCCAGCAGTTTTAGGGACGGCAACATGAACACTGAAGCTTTCTTT; CDR3 protein: CASSFRDGNMNTEAFF
D gene: .; clone size: many; J gene: TRBJ2-1; V gene: TRBV20-1; CDR3 DNA: TGCAGTGCAGTCTTACAGGGCAATGAGCAGTTCTTC; CDR3 protein: CSAVLQGNEQFF
D gene: .; clone size: many; J gene: TRBJ2-7; V gene: TRBV9; CDR3 DNA: TGTGCCAGCAGCGTAGGTCGCGAGCAGTACTTC; CDR3 protein: CASSVGREQYF
D gene: TRBD1; clone size: .; J gene: TRBJ2-3; V gene: TRBV19; CDR3 DNA: TGTGCCAGTAGTAATGGACAGGGAACAGATACGCAGTATTTT; CDR3 protein: CASSNGQGTDTQYF
D gene: .; clone size: few; J gene: TRBJ2-1; V gene: TRBV12-3/TRBV12-4; CDR3 DNA: TGTGCCAGCACCCTTGGGGGGCAACTCTACAATGAGCAGTTCTTC; CDR3 protein: CASTLGGQLYNEQFF
D gene: TRBD1; clone size: many; J gene: TRBJ2-7; V gene: TRBV20-1; CDR3 DNA: TGCAGTGCTAGAGATGGGCGACGGACAGGGTCCTACGAGCAGTACTTC; CDR3 protein: CSARDGRRTGSYEQYF
D gene: TRBD2; clone size: many; J gene: TRBJ2-7; V gene: TRBV7-6; CDR3 DNA: TGTGCCAGCAGCTCCCTGGAAGGAGCGGGAGAGCAGTACTTC; CDR3 protein: CASSSLEGAGEQYF
D gene: TRBD1; clone size: many; J gene: TRBJ2-7; V gene: TRBV7-2; CDR3 DNA: TGTGCCAGCAGCTTCGGAAGACAGGGGGCAGACGAGCAGTACTTC; CDR3 protein: CASSFGRQGADEQYF
D gene: TRBD1; clone size: .; J gene: TRBJ2-4; V gene: TRBV6-2/TRBV6-3; CDR3 DNA: TGTGCCAGCAGTTACGGCGGTCCGGGACAGGGAAACATTCAGTACTTC; CDR3 protein: CASSYGGPGQGNIQYF
D gene: .; clone size: .; J gene: TRBJ1-1; V gene: TRBV5-5; CDR3 DNA: TGTGCCAGCAGCTCGGGACACGTGACTGAAGCTTTCTTT; CDR3 protein: CASSSGHVTEAFF
D gene: TRBD1; clone size: many; J gene: TRBJ2-1; V gene: TRBV20-1; CDR3 DNA: TGCAGTGCGTACAGGGGCTCCTACAATGAGCAGTTCTTC; CDR3 protein: CSAYRGSYNEQFF
D gene: .; clone size: few; J gene: TRBJ2-7; V gene: TRBV4-2; CDR3 DNA: TGTGCCAGCAGCCAAGATGTCAGCGGAGCCGGGTACGAGCAGTACTTC; CDR3 protein: CASSQDVSGAGYEQYF
D gene: TRBD1; clone size: .; J gene: TRBJ1-6; V gene: TRBV28; CDR3 DNA: TGTGCCAGCAGTTTATTCGGACAGGGGTACAATTCACCCCTCCACTTT; CDR3 protein: CASSLFGQGYNSPLHF
D gene: .; clone size: many; J gene: TRBJ1-5; V gene: TRBV7-8; CDR3 DNA: TGTGCCAGCAGCTTAGCGGCAGCGGGCAATCAGCCCCAGCATTTT; CDR3 protein: CASSLAAAGNQPQHF
D gene: .; clone size: .; J gene: TRBJ1-2; V gene: TRBV5-5; CDR3 DNA: TGTGCCAGCAGCCCGTTAAAGGTATTAGATGGCTACACCTTC; CDR3 protein: CASSPLKVLDGYTF
D gene: .; clone size: few; J gene: TRBJ2-1; V gene: TRBV10-1; CDR3 DNA: TGCGCCAGCACTCCTCTGAGCTCCTACAATGAGCAGTTCTTC; CDR3 protein: CASTPLSSYNEQFF
D gene: TRBD1; clone size: many; J gene: TRBJ2-3; V gene: TRBV12-3/TRBV12-4; CDR3 DNA: TGTGCCAGCGGACCCGGACAGGGGTTCGGGACGCAGTATTTT; CDR3 protein: CASGPGQGFGTQYF
D gene: .; clone size: many; J gene: TRBJ1-3; V gene: TRBV27; CDR3 DNA: TGTGCCAGCAGTCCCACAGGGAACTCTGGAAACACCATATATTTT; CDR3 protein: CASSPTGNSGNTIYF
D gene: .; clone size: many; J gene: TRBJ2-7; V gene: TRBV10-1; CDR3 DNA: TGCGCCAGCCTCCGGCAGTACTTC; CDR3 protein: CASLRQYF
D gene: .; clone size: .; J gene: TRBJ2-2; V gene: TRBV11-2; CDR3 DNA: TGTGCCAGCAGCCGACGGACGACCGGCGGGGAGCTGTTTTTT; CDR3 protein: CASSRRTTGGELFF
D gene: .; clone size: many; J gene: TRBJ2-5; V gene: TRBV3-1; CDR3 DNA: TGTGCCAGCAGCCAAGCCGAAAAGACCCAGTACTTC; CDR3 protein: CASSQAEKTQYF
D gene: .; clone size: many; J gene: TRBJ2-1; V gene: TRBV5-4; CDR3 DNA: TGTGCCAGCAGCTTGGCGTGGGGACGGAGCTCCTACAATGAGCAGTTCTTC; CDR3 protein: CASSLAWGRSSYNEQFF
D gene: TRBD1; clone size: many; J gene: TRBJ2-3; V gene: TRBV20-1; CDR3 DNA: TGCAGTGCTAGGACAGGGGTTCGCACAGATACGCAGTATTTT; CDR3 protein: CSARTGVRTDTQYF
D gene: TRBD2; clone size: many; J gene: TRBJ2-5; V gene: TRBV29-1; CDR3 DNA: TGCAGCGTCATGGCCGGGACTAGCGGTTTTGAGACCCAGTACTTC; CDR3 protein: CSVMAGTSGFETQYF
D gene: .; clone size: many; J gene: TRBJ1-1; V gene: TRBV6-1; CDR3 DNA: TGTGCCAGCAGCGCCTTTCATGGGACTGCTGAAGCTTTCTTT; CDR3 protein: CASSAFHGTAEAFF
D gene: .; clone size: many; J gene: TRBJ1-1; V gene: TRBV3-1; CDR3 DNA: TGTGCCAGCCGAGCGGGGGTTTGGAACACTGAAGCTTTCTTT; CDR3 protein: CASRAGVWNTEAFF
D gene: .; clone size: few; J gene: TRBJ1-1; V gene: TRBV9; CDR3 DNA: TGTGCCAGCAGCGTAGAAAGCGGGGGGGTTGAAGCTTTCTTT; CDR3 protein: CASSVESGGVEAFF
D gene: .; clone size: many; J gene: TRBJ2-1; V gene: TRBV28; CDR3 DNA: TGTGCCAGCACCTCCCTTGGGGAGCAGTTCTTC; CDR3 protein: CASTSLGEQFF
D gene: .; clone size: many; J gene: TRBJ2-7; V gene: TRBV5-1; CDR3 DNA: TGCGCCAGCGGAGAGAGGTACGAGCAGTACTTC; CDR3 protein: CASGERYEQYF
D gene: .; clone size: many; J gene: TRBJ2-5; V gene: TRBV6-1; CDR3 DNA: TGTGCCAGCAGTGACAGGGACCAAGAGACCCAGTACTTC; CDR3 protein: CASSDRDQETQYF
D gene: .; clone size: many; J gene: TRBJ2-3; V gene: TRBV15; CDR3 DNA: TGTGCCACCAGCAGAGATAATTCCGGGGGCCGAAACACAGATACGCAGTATTTT; CDR3 protein: CATSRDNSGGRNTDTQYF
D gene: TRBD2; clone size: few; J gene: TRBJ2-3; V gene: TRBV20-1; CDR3 DNA: TGCAGTGCTAGAATGGGGGGGGATACGCAGTATTTT; CDR3 protein: CSARMGGDTQYF
D gene: TRBD1; clone size: many; J gene: TRBJ1-2; V gene: TRBV2; CDR3 DNA: TGTGCCAGCGGACAGGGGAATGGCTATGGCTACACCTTC; CDR3 protein: CASGQGNGYGYTF
D gene: TRBD2; clone size: once; J gene: TRBJ2-5; V gene: TRBV14; CDR3 DNA: TGTGCCAGCAGCCAAGAACGGGCGGGAGGGCCGAGGCAAGAGACCCAGTACTTC; CDR3 protein: CASSQERAGGPRQETQYF
D gene: TRBD2; clone size: .; J gene: TRBJ2-7; V gene: TRBV27; CDR3 DNA: TGTGCCAGCAGTTTTATGGCTAGCGGGAGGCTGTACGAGCAGTACTTC; CDR3 protein: CASSFMASGRLYEQYF
D gene: .; clone size: .; J gene: TRBJ2-5; V gene: TRBV6-1; CDR3 DNA: TGTGCCTTGAGGGAGTGGGAGAACCAAGAGACCCAGTACTTC; CDR3 protein: CALREWENQETQYF
D gene: .; clone size: .; J gene: TRBJ2-1; V gene: TRBV14; CDR3 DNA: TGTGCCAGCAGCGAATCTGTGTGGGTCGAGCAGTTCTTC; CDR3 protein: CASSESVWVEQFF
D gene: .; clone size: many; J gene: TRBJ2-2; V gene: TRBV12-3/TRBV12-4; CDR3 DNA: TGTGCCAGCACCCCCTTAGTCGCCGGGGAGCTGTTTTTT; CDR3 protein: CASTPLVAGELFF
D gene: .; clone size: many; J gene: TRBJ2-7; V gene: TRBV28; CDR3 DNA: TGTGCCAGCAGTGCTTGGGGGTCGGGGGAGCAGTACTTC; CDR3 protein: CASSAWGSGEQYF
D gene: .; clone size: many; J gene: TRBJ1-1; V gene: TRBV5-1; CDR3 DNA: TGCGCCAGCAGCTTGGAGCCCAGCACGTCGGCCACTGAAGCTTTCTTT; CDR3 protein: CASSLEPSTSATEAFF